The rows below give T cell receptor beta chains drawn from one sample of a study of OX40 agonist ivuxolimab in advanced cancers. Data came from immunoSEQ multiplex PCR; TCRdb stores just in-frame clones and leaves some out. This sample carries approximately 41,000 clones, about 86% of them seen once, and the ten largest clones take roughly 33%. This material consisted of CD4+ or CD8+ T cells sorted from blood, taken in a trial of the OX40 agonist ivuxolimab. The receptors were sampled from an adult with an advanced solid tumor such as melanoma, head and neck, liver or kidney cancer. CDR3s include the opening cysteine and the closing phenylalanine or tryptophan. D genes are given only for firm matches. Some rows mark clone size as missing; the rest say once, few, many or name a class of expanded clone.

d_call: -; j_call: TRBJ1-1; v_call: TRBV7-3; clone_size: -; cdr3_nt: TGTGCCAGCAGCTTAATGGCGGTTCCGAACACTGAAGCTTTCTTT; cdr3_aa: CASSLMAVPNTEAFF
d_call: -; j_call: TRBJ2-5; v_call: TRBV7-6; clone_size: -; cdr3_nt: TGTGCCAGCAGCTTAATGAGGGGAGAGACCCAGTACTTC; cdr3_aa: CASSLMRGETQYF
d_call: TRBD2; j_call: TRBJ2-1; v_call: TRBV4-1; clone_size: -; cdr3_nt: TGCGCCAGCCGTGGACTAGCGGGAGCCAAGGGGGATGAGCAGTTCTTC; cdr3_aa: CASRGLAGAKGDEQFF
d_call: -; j_call: TRBJ2-1; v_call: TRBV10-1; clone_size: -; cdr3_nt: TGCGCCAGCAGTGAGGGGAAACGGAGTGAGCAGTTCTTC; cdr3_aa: CASSEGKRSEQFF
d_call: -; j_call: TRBJ2-4; v_call: TRBV7-9; clone_size: -; cdr3_nt: TGTGCCAGCAGCTTAAGTCAGGGACAAAACATTCAGTACTTC; cdr3_aa: CASSLSQGQNIQYF
d_call: -; j_call: TRBJ2-7; v_call: TRBV29-1; clone_size: -; cdr3_nt: TGCAGCGCCTCAAGAGCGTACGAGCAGTACTTC; cdr3_aa: CSASRAYEQYF
d_call: -; j_call: TRBJ1-4; v_call: TRBV2; clone_size: -; cdr3_nt: TGTGCCAGCATGGTGGGGGGCTCTGAAAAACTGTTTTTT; cdr3_aa: CASMVGGSEKLFF
d_call: -; j_call: TRBJ2-7; v_call: TRBV7-7; clone_size: -; cdr3_nt: TGTGCTAGCAGCTTAGGAGACAGCTCCTACGAGCAGTACTTC; cdr3_aa: CASSLGDSSYEQYF
d_call: -; j_call: TRBJ1-3; v_call: TRBV7-8; clone_size: -; cdr3_nt: TGTGCCAGCAGCTTAGGCAGGGACACCATATATTTT; cdr3_aa: CASSLGRDTIYF
d_call: TRBD1; j_call: TRBJ2-3; v_call: TRBV6-1; clone_size: -; cdr3_nt: TGTGCCAGCAGTTTGGACAGGGTGATACCAGATACGCAGTATTTT; cdr3_aa: CASSLDRVIPDTQYF
d_call: TRBD1; j_call: TRBJ2-5; v_call: TRBV11-2; clone_size: -; cdr3_nt: TGTGCCAGCAGCTTCAATCAGGGGGCCGGCCTCCAAGAGACCCAGTACTTC; cdr3_aa: CASSFNQGAGLQETQYF
d_call: TRBD1; j_call: TRBJ1-6; v_call: TRBV5-4; clone_size: -; cdr3_nt: TGTGCCAGCAGCTTGGGAGGACAGGCGCTGAATAATTCACCCCTCCACTTT; cdr3_aa: CASSLGGQALNNSPLHF
d_call: -; j_call: TRBJ2-2; v_call: TRBV11-2; clone_size: -; cdr3_nt: TGTGCCAGCAGCCCAAGATCACAGCCCACCGGGGAGCTGTTTTTT; cdr3_aa: CASSPRSQPTGELFF
d_call: -; j_call: TRBJ1-3; v_call: TRBV4-1; clone_size: -; cdr3_nt: TGCGCCAGCAGCCGGGGGACCGAACAAAGAAACACCATATATTTT; cdr3_aa: CASSRGTEQRNTIYF
d_call: -; j_call: TRBJ1-1; v_call: TRBV28; clone_size: -; cdr3_nt: TGTGCCAGCAGTTTGAGATGGACTGAAGCTTTCTTT; cdr3_aa: CASSLRWTEAFF
d_call: TRBD1; j_call: TRBJ1-4; v_call: TRBV11-2; clone_size: -; cdr3_nt: TGTGCCAGCAGCCGACAGGGGTCAACGGGGGAACTGTTTTTT; cdr3_aa: CASSRQGSTGELFF
d_call: TRBD1; j_call: TRBJ2-4; v_call: TRBV2; clone_size: once; cdr3_nt: TGTGCCAGCAGTCCGGACAGGGAAGGGGACATTCAGTACTTC; cdr3_aa: CASSPDREGDIQYF
d_call: -; j_call: TRBJ2-5; v_call: TRBV25-1; clone_size: -; cdr3_nt: TGTGCCAGCAGTGAAGGGGCCAGAAGGGGGTCCGGGGCCCAGTACTTC; cdr3_aa: CASSEGARRGSGAQYF
d_call: -; j_call: TRBJ1-2; v_call: TRBV25-1; clone_size: -; cdr3_nt: TGTGCCAGCAGTGTGGCAGGGGCCGGCTACACCTTC; cdr3_aa: CASSVAGAGYTF
d_call: -; j_call: TRBJ1-1; v_call: TRBV2; clone_size: -; cdr3_nt: TGTGCCATCCGGGACACTGAAGCTTTCTTT; cdr3_aa: CAIRDTEAFF